This T cell receptor beta chain was identified in a study of preoperative IRX-2 immunotherapy in early breast cancer. Treatment reported: preoperative locoregional IRX-2 cytokine immunotherapy. This phase Ib study tested locoregional IRX-2 cytokine immunotherapy given before surgery. After removal of 2 bases from V and 4 bases from J, the junction contained 2 bases not matched to a gene. The V gene's germline CDR1 is MDHEN and CDR2 SYDVKM. The CDR3 is 14 amino acids. Clones were sequenced by immunoSEQ multiplex PCR, and TCRdb holds only the in-frame ones, with some missing. The table includes 40,000 to 50,000 clones, approximately 80% detected once.

The chain employs TRBV28 and TRBJ1-2; 9 nucleotides agree with TRBD1. The sequence was obtained from a human donor with breast cancer. The material was tumor tissue, obtained after IRX-2 immunotherapy. CDR3 sequence reads: CASSLGQGPYGYTF. In DNA, the CDR3 is TGTGCCAGCAGTTTAGGACAGGGGCCCTATGGCTACACCTTC.